The TCR beta chain described here comes from a study of Tregs in tolerant kidney transplant recipients. Data came from immunoSEQ multiplex PCR; TCRdb stores just in-frame clones and leaves some out. The sample has 50,000 to 55,000 clones; roughly nine tenths are singletons. Whole-study results and caveats: Biological reproducibility was not directly addressed, but technical replication error appeared minimal.

Related graft donors supplied nonmyeloablative bone marrow transplants, and mixed chimerism was transient. CD4+CD25+CD127- Tregs, CD4+CD25- non-Tregs, CD4 and CD8 cells were sorted. Points on this clone: The antigen is undetermined.

The sequence was collected from a human patient who received a combined kidney and bone marrow transplant. Some of the T cells may derive from the graft donor. Sequencing used CD8+ T cells from blood (PBMCs), obtained 24 months after the transplant.

CDR3 nucleotide sequence: TGTGCCACCAGCAGGGGTACCGGGACAGGGGGCTTTTGGCAGTTCTTC. This gives the protein CATSRGTGTGGFWQFF. This chain connects TRBV15 to TRBJ2-1; 12 bases are a match to TRBD1. V trimming: 3 bases; J trimming: 12 bases; junction bases outside the gene matches: 12. The CDR3 totals 16 residues. Germline CDR1 is LNHNV and CDR2 is YYDKDF (reference sequence).